A single sample gave rise to the 9 T cell receptor beta chains below, sequenced in a study of cytotoxic CD8 clonotypes in ibrutinib-treated CLL (dated by TCRdb to about 2021). The library was generated by the immunoSEQ multiplex PCR assay. Not all clones reach the TCRdb copy of this immuneACCESS table, which keeps in-frame sequences only. Checked studies attribute under half of the gap to unresolved V genes and leave the rest unexplained. This sample has under 200,000 clones in its table, and roughly 80% of those were observed once. Roughly 2% of the sample is in the top ten clones. The sample's time point label is to be understood as: approximately eleven months on ibrutinib. The specimen comprised PBMCs, sampled after 12 months of ibrutinib treatment. The receptors originated from a human donor with chronic lymphocytic leukemia.

The CDR3 here is CASSPGTDNSNQPQHF. Here the CDR3 DNA reads TGTGCCAGCTCCCCCGGGACAGACAATAGCAATCAGCCCCAGCATTTT. The V and J genes are TRBV18 and TRBJ1-5; 7 nucleotides agree with TRBD1. CDR3 length: 16 residues. Trimming at V came to 6 bases and at J to 0 bases, leaving 8 bases not matched to a gene. Germline V CDR1 and CDR2: KGHSH, LQKENI.

This clone was detected only a few times. The J gene is TRBJ1-1, the V gene TRBV9, with 8 nucleotides matching TRBD1. Per the germline V gene, CDR1 is SGDLS and CDR2 is YYNGEE. The ends lost 3 bases at V and 1 base at J; junction bases unmatched: 8. The CDR3 totals 16 residues. This CDR3 reads CASSAQGARGNTEAFF. The CDR3 DNA follows: TGTGCCAGCAGCGCCCAGGGGGCGCGAGGGAACACTGAAGCTTTCTTT.

The rearrangement joins TRBV5-1 to TRBJ2-5; 9 bases fit TRBD1. The CDR3 spans 15 residues. The junction had 8 bases not matched to a gene; V was cut back by 4 bases and J by 4 bases. Germline V gene sequence: CDR1 SGHRS, CDR2 YFSETQ. CDR3 in amino acids: CASSRQGDRGETQYF. As DNA, the CDR3 is TGCGCCAGCAGCCGACAGGGGGATCGAGGAGAGACCCAGTACTTC. Full variable domain (outside the CDR3, taken from reference TRBV5-1 and TRBJ2-5): KAGVTQTPRYLIKTRGQQVTLSCSPISGHRSVSWYQQTPGQGLQFLFEYFSETQRNKGNFPGRFSGRQFSNSRSEMNVSTLELGDSALYLCASSRQGDRGETQYFGPGTRLLVL.

A few counts support this clone. The chain is built from TRBV5-8 and TRBJ1-2, with 7 bases matching TRBD1. The trim removed 4 bases at V and 6 bases at J, leaving 12 bases unmatched. The CDR3 runs to 15 residues. CDR1 is SGHTS, CDR2 YDEGEE, per germline. This CDR3 is CASSRVRSGTDGYTF. The CDR3 DNA reads as TGTGCCAGCAGCCGAGTTAGATCCGGGACAGATGGCTACACCTTC.

Remarks on this clone: The sample carries other DNA sequences with the same CDR3. The rearrangement joins TRBV28 to TRBJ2-7; D is perhaps TRBD1 (5 bases). Trimming took 3 bases from V and 2 from J, leaving 11 bases between them. This CDR3 spans 14 amino acids. The germline gives CDR1 MDHEN, CDR2 SYDVKM. The CDR3 reads CASSLGQVTYEQYF. The CDR3 bases are TGTGCCAGCAGTTTGGGGCAGGTTACCTACGAGCAGTACTTC.

The genes are TRBV6-6 and TRBJ1-2; TRBD1 might be the D (5 bases). Germline V CDR1 and CDR2: MNHNY, SVGAGI (reference sequence). The CDR3 covers 13 residues. The V gene lost 7 bases and the J gene lost 1 base, with 10 bases spanning the gap. The CDR3 region has the DNA TGTGCCAGCACGGGGCAGAATAACTATGGCTACACCTTC. It yields the protein CASTGQNNYGYTF.

This chain joins TRBV18 and TRBJ2-1, with 8 bases matching TRBD2. Trimming cost V 8 bases and J 3 bases; bases outside gene matches: 6. In germline, CDR1 is KGHSH, CDR2 LQKENI. This CDR3 comprises 14 residues. This CDR3 is CASRGTSGYNEQFF. The DNA of the CDR3 is TGTGCCAGCCGGGGGACTAGTGGCTACAATGAGCAGTTCTTC. Filled out from reference TRBV18 and TRBJ2-1, the complete variable domain reads NAGVMQNPRHLVRRRGQEARLRCSPMKGHSHVYWYRQLPEEGLKFMVYLQKENIIDESGMPKERFSAEFPKEGPSILRIQQVVRGDSAAYFCASRGTSGYNEQFFGPGTRLTVL.

V gene TRBV19 combines with J gene TRBJ1-3; D gene uncertain. Germline-derived CDR1 and CDR2 are LNHDA and SQIVND (reference sequence). V shed 5 bases and J shed 9 bases, with 17 bases lying between them. The CDR3 loop spans 14 amino acids. Written as DNA, the CDR3 is TGTGCCAGTAGTCCAAGCCCAGCTTCGGGCACCATATATTTT. It translates to CASSPSPASGTIYF. Using reference TRBV19 and TRBJ1-3 for the parts outside the CDR3, the full variable domain is DGGITQSPKYLFRKEGQNVTLSCEQNLNHDAMYWYRQDPGQGLRLIYYSQIVNDFQKGDIAEGYSVSREKKESFPLTVTSAQKNPTAFYLCASSPSPASGTIYFGEGSWLTVV.

This clone was observed a few times. For the CDR3, the DNA is TGTGCCAGCAGGGGAGGACAGACTAACACCGGGGAGCTGTTTTTT. Translating gives CASRGGQTNTGELFF. The chain employs TRBV6-1 and TRBJ2-2; possibly TRBD1 or TRBD2 for D (6 bases each). Per germline, CDR1 MNHNS and CDR2 SASEGT. CDR3 length equals 15 residues. The germline V and J ends were trimmed by 6 bases and 2 bases, with 13 bases remaining between them.